The entry below gives a single TCR beta chain sequence along with its context. Its cognate antigen is unknown. The sample originates from a study of CD8+ T cells in alopecia areata. The study's findings and limits: Greater clonality was observed in lesional scalp samples, especially alopecia totalis/universalis, versus normal scalp.

As the sequencing template, cDNA was produced by extracting RNA and reverse transcribing it. Profiled with immunoSEQ multiplex PCR; TCRdb holds only in-frame clones, not every one. The data hold about 180,000 clones, with about 61% observed a single time. V shed 7 bases and J shed 3 bases, with 18 bases lying between them. The CDR3 loop spans 15 amino acids. Germline-derived CDR1 and CDR2 are SGHTA and FQGNSA. Treatment noted: oral pan-JAK inhibitor, 5-10 mg twice daily. Alopecia areata patients gave lesional scalp punch biopsies and peripheral blood samples. The sequence derives from a human donor with alopecia areata. Sample: CD4+ T cells sorted from blood, taken at approximately week 56, from a patient treated with tofacitinib. This chain uses TRBV7-2 with TRBJ1-1; D perhaps matches TRBD1 (6 bases). The CDR3 here is CASTGTRGLYTEAFF. As DNA, the CDR3 is TGTGCCAGCACCGGTACCAGGGGCTTGTACACTGAAGCTTTCTTT.